Shown below are 12 T cell receptor beta chains from a single sample sequenced in a study of technical replicates of blood from a handful of donors. Sequencing was performed with immunoSEQ multiplex PCR; in TCRdb, only in-frame clones are kept and a portion is missing. There are roughly 57,000 clones in the sample; nearly 95% occur only once, and about 3% lies in the top ten. The sample taken for sequencing was PBMCs. These receptors were collected from a human donor in good health. Some clones in this sample may be carry-over from other donors' samples.

This clone was recorded only once. The rearrangement joins TRBV5-1 to TRBJ1-1; 10 positions match TRBD1. The CDR3 loop spans 14 amino acids. The V and J ends lost 4 bases and 4 bases, in that order; junction bases with no gene match: 4. Germline CDR1 reads SGHRS; CDR2 reads YFSETQ. CDR3 sequence reads: CASSEGQGGTEAFF. CDR3 nucleotides: TGCGCCAGCAGCGAAGGACAGGGGGGCACTGAAGCTTTCTTT.

This clone is a singleton in its sample. V is TRBV7-2 and J is TRBJ1-2; 8 bases fit TRBD1. V lost 4 bases, J lost 7 bases, and 11 bases stayed unmatched. In germline, CDR1 is SGHTA, CDR2 FQGNSA. The CDR3 has 15 residues. The CDR3 is CASSSERTGMGGYTF. CDR3 nucleotides: TGTGCCAGCAGCTCGGAAAGGACAGGGATGGGTGGCTACACCTTC.

This chain uses TRBV7-2 with TRBJ1-5; D is ambiguous. The V and J ends lost 2 bases and 1 base respectively, with 6 bases between them. The germline V gene has CDR1 SGHTA and CDR2 FQGNSA. This CDR3 has 14 residues. The CDR3 bases are TGTGCCAGCAGCTTATGGAGAAGCAATCAGCCCCAGCATTTT. Its translation is CASSLWRSNQPQHF.

V gene TRBV4-1 combines with J gene TRBJ2-7, with D perhaps matching TRBD1 (6 bases). The germline CDR1 and CDR2 sequences are MGHRA and YSYEKL. The CDR3 covers 16 residues. V was pared by 4 bases and J by 5 bases, with 21 bases between. CDR3 in amino acids: CASSPSGLAGVDEQYF. CDR3 DNA sequence: TGCGCCAGCAGCCCAAGTGGGTTGGCAGGGGTGGACGAGCAGTACTTC.

The CDR3 here is CASSQEGTRAWAFF. CDR3 bases: TGTGCCAGCAGCCAAGAAGGGACACGGGCTTGGGCTTTCTTT. The V call is TRBV4-2, the J call TRBJ1-1; D perhaps matches TRBD1 (6 bases). V was shortened by 0 bases and J by 11 bases, with 16 bases between the two germline ends. The germline gives CDR1 LGHNA, CDR2 YNFKEQ. The CDR3 consists of 14 residues.

This chain uses TRBV7-2 with TRBJ1-1; D is undetermined. Germline V gene lookup returns CDR1 SGHTA and CDR2 FQGNSA. The CDR3 is 11 amino acids. The V end was cut by 5 bases, the J end by 13 bases, with 14 bases between. This chain's CDR3 is CASSPLLGIFF. CDR3 in DNA: TGTGCCAGCAGCCCCCTTTTGGGCATTTTCTTT.

This rearrangement joins TRBV5-1 to TRBJ2-7, with D possibly matching TRBD1 (6 bases). Germline V gene lookup returns CDR1 SGHRS and CDR2 YFSETQ. Trimming took 4 bases from V and 4 from J, leaving 9 bases between them. The CDR3 covers 12 residues. This chain's CDR3 is CASSPTGYEQYF. The CDR3 DNA is TGCGCCAGCAGCCCGACAGGATACGAGCAGTACTTC.

The rearrangement joins TRBV19 to TRBJ2-3, with D possibly matching TRBD1 (6 bases). V was cut by 4 bases and J by 2 bases, with 13 bases left in between. Germline lookup yields CDR1 LNHDA and CDR2 SQIVND (reference sequence). CDR3 length: 15 residues. CDR3 sequence reads: CASSKRTVVTDTQYF. The CDR3 coding sequence is TGTGCCAGTAGTAAAAGGACAGTAGTCACAGATACGCAGTATTTT.

This clone was counted once. The rearrangement uses TRBV7-9 and TRBJ2-3, with 7 bases fitting TRBD1. Germline lookup yields CDR1 SEHNR and CDR2 FQNEAQ (reference sequence). This CDR3 has 15 amino acids. J lost 1 base, V lost 5 bases, and 6 bases had no gene match. In DNA, the CDR3 is TGTGCCAGCAGCGGGATTACAGGGGGCACAGATACGCAGTATTTT. As protein: CASSGITGGTDTQYF. The whole variable domain, filled in from reference TRBV7-9 and TRBJ2-3, reads DTGVSQNPRHKITKRGQNVTFRCDPISEHNRLYWYRQTLGQGPEFLTYFQNEAQLEKSRLLSDRFSAERPKGSFSTLEIQRTEQGDSAMYLCASSGITGGTDTQYFGPGTRLTVL.

This clone was recorded only once. The V call is TRBV6-5, the J call TRBJ1-1; a possible D gene is TRBD1 (5 bases). V shed 0 bases and J shed 2 bases, with 10 bases lying between them. The CDR3 spans 15 residues. From germline, CDR1 is MNHEY and CDR2 SVGAGI. CDR3 coding DNA: TGTGCCAGCAGTTACTCTGGCAGGGCAAACACTGAAGCTTTCTTT. Translated, it gives CASSYSGRANTEAFF.

The chain joins TRBV19 to TRBJ2-7; 9 bases are shared with TRBD1. V was clipped by 1 base and J by 4 bases; unmatched bases: 5. Germline V CDR1 and CDR2: LNHDA, SQIVND (reference sequence). CDR3 size: 15 residues. CDR3 sequence: CASSIVGTGLYEQYF. Here the CDR3 DNA reads TGTGCCAGTAGTATAGTCGGGACAGGGTTATACGAGCAGTACTTC. The full variable domain, in which reference TRBV19 and TRBJ2-7 provide the parts outside the CDR3, is DGGITQSPKYLFRKEGQNVTLSCEQNLNHDAMYWYRQDPGQGLRLIYYSQIVNDFQKGDIAEGYSVSREKKESFPLTVTSAQKNPTAFYLCASSIVGTGLYEQYFGPGTRLTVT.

CDR3 amino acids: CASSTTGGNTIYF. The CDR3 nucleotides read TGTGCCAGCAGTACCACCGGTGGAAACACCATATATTTT. The chain employs TRBV6-5 and TRBJ1-3, with D uncertain. This CDR3 has 13 amino acids. Trimming pared 5 bases from V and 3 bases from J, leaving 8 bases between. Germline V gene lookup returns CDR1 MNHEY and CDR2 SVGAGI.